The rows below give T cell receptor beta chains drawn from one sample of a study of Graves' ophthalmopathy and Graves' hyperthyroidism. TCRdb analysed the multiplex PCR reads with MiXCR anew, one entry per CDR3 protein. The sample includes more than 550,000 distinct CDR3 sequences, over 40% of them seen just once. Sequencing input: peripheral blood. These receptors were obtained from an adult man with Graves' ophthalmopathy. Both conserved end residues are part of each CDR3. The D gene is left open where the match is weak. Size values are once, few and many counts, or a class for expanded clones, and some rows have none.

clone size	J gene	D gene	V gene	CDR3 DNA	CDR3 protein
many	TRBJ2-7	-	TRBV20-1	TGCAGTGCTATGAGGAGCGGGCCCCACTACGAGCAGTACTTC	CSAMRSGPHYEQYF
many	TRBJ2-7	-	TRBV20-1	TGCAGTGCTAGACAAGGGACGGACTTCTACGAGCAGTACTTC	CSARQGTDFYEQYF
-	TRBJ2-7	-	TRBV7-9	TGTGCCAGCACCTTTAGAGGAGGGTCCACCTACGAGCAGTACTTC	CASTFRGGSTYEQYF
many	TRBJ1-2	TRBD1	TRBV5-1	TGCGCCAGCAGCTTGGCCGTTGGGACAGAATATGGCTACACCTTC	CASSLAVGTEYGYTF
-	TRBJ2-5	-	TRBV7-2	TGTGCCAGCAGTGAAGCGTCGGGAGTGCGGGAGACCCAGTACTTC	CASSEASGVRETQYF
once	TRBJ2-5	TRBD1	TRBV11-1	TGCGCCAGCAGCCAAGGACAGGGGGGTGCCCTGGGGACCCAGTACTTC	CASSQGQGGALGTQYF
many	TRBJ1-1	-	TRBV12-3/TRBV12-4	TGTGCCAGCAGTTTGTTAGTTCGCACTGAAGCTTTCTTT	CASSLLVRTEAFF
-	TRBJ1-2	-	TRBV10-3	TGTGCCATCAGTGAACGTCTAACGGAGAATTATGGCTACACCTTC	CAISERLTENYGYTF
-	TRBJ1-1	-	TRBV5-1	TGCGCCAGCAGCTTGGGTTTCGGGGTCGCTGAAGCTTTCTTT	CASSLGFGVAEAFF
-	TRBJ1-2	-	TRBV2	TGTGCCAGCAGTGGGCAGGGCACGACTAATGGTGGCTACACCTTC	CASSGQGTTNGGYTF
-	TRBJ1-6	TRBD1	TRBV2	TGTGCCAGCAGTTTACTTGGACAGGGAGTAACTTCACCCCTCCACTTT	CASSLLGQGVTSPLHF
-	TRBJ2-7	TRBD2	TRBV5-6	TGTGCCAGCAGCGCGACTAGCGGGCGCGAGCAGTACTTC	CASSATSGREQYF
-	TRBJ2-5	-	TRBV15	TGTGCCACCAGCCATGACAGATTACTTAGAGAGACCCAGTACTTC	CATSHDRLLRETQYF
many	TRBJ1-4	-	TRBV5-1	TGCGCCAGCAGACCGGACGCCGAAAAACTGTTTTTT	CASRPDAEKLFF
-	TRBJ2-7	-	TRBV12-3/TRBV12-4	TGTGCCAGCAGTACCCGAGGACAGTCCTACGAGCAGTACTTC	CASSTRGQSYEQYF
-	TRBJ1-1	-	TRBV10-3	TGTGCCTGGAGGAGAAAACTGAACACTGAAGCTTTCTTT	CAWRRKLNTEAFF
-	TRBJ2-2	TRBD2	TRBV11-1	TGTGCCAGCAGATCTCCCGGGACTAGAACCGGGGAGCTGTTTTTT	CASRSPGTRTGELFF
many	TRBJ1-2	-	TRBV2	TGTGCCAGCGGAGAGGGGTTCGGCTACACCTTC	CASGEGFGYTF
many	TRBJ1-1	TRBD1	TRBV5-1	TGCGCCAGCAGCTTAGGAACAGGGGGCAGGAGTGAAGCTTTCTTT	CASSLGTGGRSEAFF
many	TRBJ2-7	TRBD2	TRBV4-1	TGCGCCAGCAGCCAGAGACTAGCGGGAGCCAGCGAGCAGTACTTC	CASSQRLAGASEQYF
many	TRBJ1-1	-	TRBV12-3/TRBV12-4	TGTGCCAGCAGTGTCTCGGGGGCAACGAACACTGAAGCTTTCTTT	CASSVSGATNTEAFF
many	TRBJ1-1	-	TRBV29-1	TGCACAGGACGGGAAGGAAACACTGAAGCTTTCTTT	CTGREGNTEAFF
many	TRBJ2-7	TRBD1	TRBV2	TGTGCCAGCAGTGAAGTGGTCGGGACAGGGTTAATCTACGAGCAGTACTTC	CASSEVVGTGLIYEQYF
few	TRBJ2-7	-	TRBV12-3/TRBV12-4	TGTGCCAGCAGTCCTTCGCGGGTCCTCTCCTACGAGCAGTACTTC	CASSPSRVLSYEQYF
many	TRBJ2-7	TRBD2	TRBV20-1	TGCAGTGCAACCGCGGGGGGGCTGGACGAGCAGTACTTC	CSATAGGLDEQYF
-	TRBJ1-1	TRBD1	TRBV20-1	TGCAGTGCTAGAGATAACGACAGGGGGCCTGAAGCTTTCTTT	CSARDNDRGPEAFF
few	TRBJ2-1	-	TRBV10-3	TGTGCCATCAGTGATAGGGGGGCTAAACCAAGTGAGCAGTTCTTC	CAISDRGAKPSEQFF
-	TRBJ1-5	-	TRBV6-5	TGTGCCAGCAGTTACGGAGGGCCGGATCAGCTCCAGCATTTT	CASSYGGPDQLQHF